The 16 T cell receptor beta chains given below trace back to one sample, sequenced in a study of CD8 T cells in ankylosing spondylitis. MiXCR, applied by TCRdb to the 5' RACE reads, yields one record per CDR3 protein. Altogether 130,000 or so distinct CDR3 sequences are present, 9.5% to 12% being singletons, with the ten largest covering roughly 4.3%. The sequencing sample was made of blood, either unsorted or a sorted T cell fraction (not recorded which). These receptors all come from a female donor with ankylosing spondylitis or in good health (not recorded which).

This clonotype was recorded at least ten times. The chain carries TRBV12-3 or TRBV12-4 and TRBJ2-1; a weak D match, TRBD2 (6 bases). V gave up 8 bases and J gave up 0 bases, with 11 bases separating them. The CDR3 loop spans 14 amino acids. The CDR3 loop reads CASHLEGSYNEQFF. CDR3 nucleotides: TGTGCCAGCCACCTGGAGGGCTCCTACAATGAGCAGTTCTTC.

This clonotype was picked up a small number of times. The CDR3: CASSIPSGGALEQFF. As DNA, the CDR3 is TGTGCCAGCAGTATACCTAGCGGGGGGGCTCTTGAGCAGTTCTTC. This chain uses TRBV12-3 or TRBV12-4 with TRBJ2-1, with 12 bases that match TRBD2. There are 15 residues in the CDR3. V lost 5 bases to trimming and J lost 9 bases; unmatched junction nucleotides: 8.

This clonotype was detected ten times or more. The chain links TRBV27 to TRBJ2-1, with D perhaps matching TRBD2 (5 bases). CDR1 and CDR2 (germline): MNHEY, SMNVEV (reference sequence). Trimming pared 5 bases from V and 6 bases from J, leaving 8 bases between. This CDR3 spans 12 amino acids. CDR3 DNA: TGTGCCAGCAGTGAAGGAGGCAATGAGCAGTTCTTC. Protein: CASSEGGNEQFF.

The chain links TRBV2 to TRBJ1-5; weak D call: TRBD1 (6 bases). The ends were cut back, 0 bases at V and 0 bases at J, with 15 bases in the middle. Germline CDR1 is SNHLY and CDR2 is FYNNEI. The CDR3 has 18 residues. The CDR3 region has the DNA TGTGCCAGCAGTGAAGCGCTTCGGGGGCAGTATAGCAATCAGCCCCAGCATTTT. This gives the protein CASSEALRGQYSNQPQHF.

In its sample, this clonotype was seen many times. V is TRBV5-1 and J is TRBJ2-5; D might be TRBD1 (5 bases). Germline V gene sequence: CDR1 SGHRS, CDR2 YFSETQ. This CDR3 is 16 amino acids long. V lost 0 bases and J 6 bases, leaving 18 bases between the germline ends. CDR3 loop: CASSLAGLGPGKTQYF. The CDR3 DNA reads TGCGCCAGCAGCTTGGCGGGCCTCGGCCCAGGGAAGACCCAGTACTTC.

The chain carries TRBV30 and TRBJ2-5; tentative D call: TRBD2 (6 bases). Germline V lookup: CDR1 GTSNPN, CDR2 SVGIG (reference sequence). The CDR3 is 14 amino acids. The V end was cut by 4 bases, the J end by 8 bases, with 20 bases between. The chain's CDR3 is CAWNDGTVGGTQYF. The CDR3 DNA sequence: TGTGCCTGGAACGACGGGACGGTCGGGGGTACCCAGTACTTC.

Many counts were recorded for this clonotype. The CDR3 loop is CATTRTVFSGANVLTF. CDR3 sequence (DNA): TGTGCCACCACAAGGACAGTTTTTTCTGGGGCCAACGTCCTGACTTTC. V usage is TRBV18 and J usage is TRBJ2-6, with D perhaps matching TRBD1 (6 bases). V lost 10 bases and J lost 1, with 17 bases in between. Per germline, CDR1 KGHSH and CDR2 LQKENI. The CDR3 is 16 residues long.

This clonotype was picked up many times. The CDR3 DNA sequence: TGTGCCACCAGCAGAGAACAGCAAGAGACCCAGTACTTC. This translates into CATSREQQETQYF. The V gene is TRBV15, the J gene TRBJ2-5; D unclear. Germline values: CDR1 LNHNV, CDR2 YYDKDF (reference sequence). The ends were cut back, 0 bases at V and 2 bases at J, with 4 bases in the middle. The CDR3 sequence is 13 residues long.

The sample holds many counts of this clonotype. DNA for the CDR3: TGTGCCAGCAGCTTAGTTGGACAGAGCTCCTACGAGCAGTACTTC. This translates into CASSLVGQSSYEQYF. J is TRBJ2-7 and V is TRBV11-1; TRBD1 might be the D (6 bases). V was trimmed by 1 base and J by 0 bases, leaving 10 bases between them. This CDR3 comprises 15 residues. Looked up from germline, CDR1 is SGHAT and CDR2 is FQDESV (reference sequence).

At least ten counts were recorded for this clonotype. The V gene is TRBV2, the J gene TRBJ1-5; no clear D. V shed 1 base and J shed 0 bases, with 4 bases lying between them. Looked up from germline, CDR1 is SNHLY and CDR2 is FYNNEI. The CDR3 is 14 residues long. The DNA for the CDR3 is TGTGCCAGCAGTGAAGGCAGTAGCAATCAGCCCCAGCATTTT. It translates to CASSEGSSNQPQHF.

Regarding this clonotype: Being one base from a much bigger clone, this may be a read error. The chain uses TRBV2 and TRBJ2-5, with TRBD2 identical over 9 bases. CDR3 length: 14 amino acids. Germline V gene data show CDR1 as SNHLY and CDR2 as FYNNEI. CDR3 sequence reads: CASTHLTSGETQHF. CDR3 DNA sequence: TGTGCCAGCACGCACCTGACTAGCGGTGAGACCCAGCACTTC.

This clonotype came up many times. The V and J genes are TRBV24-1 and TRBJ2-3, with no clear D. In germline, CDR1 is KGHDR, CDR2 SFDVKD. Trimming left V 3 bases short and J 7 bases short, with 13 bases between. This CDR3 is built from 14 residues. In DNA, the CDR3 is TGTGCCACCAGTGATCCCCGGTGGGTGCATACGCAGTATTTT. It translates to CATSDPRWVHTQYF.

This clonotype was observed once. A clone one base away is much larger, so this may be a read error. The chain is built from TRBV5-1 and TRBJ2-7, with 7 bases matching TRBD2. CDR1 SGHRS and CDR2 YFSETQ come from the germline V gene. The CDR3 length is 16 residues. In DNA form, the CDR3 reads TGCGCCGGCAGCTTTTTAAGTCCAGCGGGAATTAACGAGCAGTACTTC. Amino acids: CAGSFLSPAGINEQYF.

This clonotype was detected ten times or more. The chain joins TRBV29-1 to TRBJ1-5; D gene unclear. The germline V and J ends were trimmed by 6 bases and 3 bases, with 12 bases remaining between them. From germline, CDR1 is SQVTM and CDR2 ANQGSEA. The CDR3 runs 13 residues. The CDR3 nucleotides are TGCAGCGTGAAGGACGGAATCAATCAGCCCCAGCATTTT. Protein sequence: CSVKDGINQPQHF.

This clonotype was seen ten or more times. The chain is built from TRBV7-9 and TRBJ2-1; no clear D gene. The ends were cut back, 1 base at V and 9 bases at J, with 7 bases in the middle. This CDR3 comprises 12 residues. CDR1 is SEHNR, CDR2 FQNEAQ, per germline (reference sequence). The CDR3 sequence: CASSLVLGEQFF. CDR3 coding DNA: TGTGCCAGCAGCTTAGTACTGGGTGAGCAGTTCTTC.

This clonotype was observed many times. V is TRBV28 and J is TRBJ2-5; 10 nucleotides agree with TRBD1. V lost 5 bases to trimming and J lost 2 bases; unmatched junction nucleotides: 8. Germline assignment: CDR1 MDHEN and CDR2 SYDVKM. The CDR3 length is 16 residues. CDR3 protein: CASSPSGTGDQETQYF. The CDR3 DNA sequence: TGTGCCAGCAGTCCCTCCGGGACAGGGGATCAAGAGACCCAGTACTTC.